This T cell receptor (beta chain) was sequenced for a study of CD8+CD57+ T cells in acquired aplastic anemia. Study at large: The average for DNA from sorted CD4+ and CD8+ cells was around 3.5 ug.

With respect to this clonotype: Its antigen is as yet unknown.

TCR beta VDJ and CDR3 profiling used genomic DNA as template. Using its own MiXCR run on the reads, TCRdb lists one record per CDR3 protein. Of fewer than 250,000 distinct CDR3 sequences listed, around 59% are singletons. Points from the study as a whole: The same twenty-nine CD8+ CDR3 sequences occurred in patients and in controls. Patients did not significantly differ from controls in CD8+ Simpson's diversity.

The J segment lost 6 bases and the V segment lost 3 bases, leaving 18 bases of the junction unmatched. The CDR3 length is 19 residues. Germline lookup yields CDR1 SGHRS and CDR2 YFSETQ. Sequenced sample: sorted CD4+, CD8+, or CD8+CD57+ T cells (not recorded which) from PBMCs. The TCR originated in a human donor in good health, serving as a control. This chain connects TRBV5-1 to TRBJ2-7; 13 bases map to TRBD2. CDR3 protein: CASSSGLAGATGFRVEQYF. The CDR3 nucleotides read TGCGCCAGCAGCTCCGGACTAGCGGGGGCGACAGGCTTTCGGGTCGAGCAGTACTTC.